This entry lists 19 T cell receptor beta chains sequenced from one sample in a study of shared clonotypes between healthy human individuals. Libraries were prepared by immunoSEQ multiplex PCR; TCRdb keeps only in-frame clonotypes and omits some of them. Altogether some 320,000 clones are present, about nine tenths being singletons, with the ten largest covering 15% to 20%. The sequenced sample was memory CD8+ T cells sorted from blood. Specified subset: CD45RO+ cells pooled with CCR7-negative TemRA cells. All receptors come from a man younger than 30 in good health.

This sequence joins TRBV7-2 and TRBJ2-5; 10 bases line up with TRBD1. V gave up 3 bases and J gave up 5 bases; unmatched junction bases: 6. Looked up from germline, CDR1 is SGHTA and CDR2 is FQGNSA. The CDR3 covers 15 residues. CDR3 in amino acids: CASSFLTGGEETQYF. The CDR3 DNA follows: TGTGCCAGCAGCTTCCTGACAGGGGGCGAGGAGACCCAGTACTTC.

The CDR3 DNA reads TGCGCCAGCAGCTTGGTTTCAGGGCCCTTCTACGAGCAGTACTTC. It specifies CASSLVSGPFYEQYF. V usage is TRBV5-1 and J usage is TRBJ2-7; D might be TRBD1 (5 bases). This CDR3 region has 15 residues. V was trimmed by 0 bases and J by 3 bases, leaving 13 bases between them. Germline CDR1 reads SGHRS; CDR2 reads YFSETQ.

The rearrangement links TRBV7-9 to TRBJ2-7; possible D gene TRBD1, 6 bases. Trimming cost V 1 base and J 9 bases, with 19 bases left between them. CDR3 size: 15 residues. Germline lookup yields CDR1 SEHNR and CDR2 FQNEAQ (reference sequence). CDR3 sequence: CASSLGTAPSLRQYF. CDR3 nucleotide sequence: TGTGCCAGCAGCTTAGGGACAGCCCCATCCTTAAGGCAGTACTTC.

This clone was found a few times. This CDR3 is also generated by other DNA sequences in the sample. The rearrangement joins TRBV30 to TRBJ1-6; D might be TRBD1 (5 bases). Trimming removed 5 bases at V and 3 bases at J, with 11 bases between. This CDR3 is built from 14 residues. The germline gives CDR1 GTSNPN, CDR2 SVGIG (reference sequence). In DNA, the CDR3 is TGTGCCTGGGGGGCGGAGAACTATAATTCACCCCTCCACTTT. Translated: CAWGAENYNSPLHF.

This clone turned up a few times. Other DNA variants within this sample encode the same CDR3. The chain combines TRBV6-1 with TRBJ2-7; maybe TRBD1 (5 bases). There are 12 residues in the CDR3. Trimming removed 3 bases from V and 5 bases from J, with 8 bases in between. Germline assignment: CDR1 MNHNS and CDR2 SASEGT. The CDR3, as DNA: TGTGCCAGCAGTGAGCCAGGGAACGAGCAGTACTTC. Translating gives CASSEPGNEQYF.

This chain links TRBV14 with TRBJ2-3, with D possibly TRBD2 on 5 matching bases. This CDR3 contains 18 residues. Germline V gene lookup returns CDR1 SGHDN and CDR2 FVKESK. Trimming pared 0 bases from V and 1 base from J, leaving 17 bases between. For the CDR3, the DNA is TGTGCCAGCAGCCAAGACCCCACGGAGAGGGCCCGCACAGATACGCAGTATTTT. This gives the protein CASSQDPTERARTDTQYF.

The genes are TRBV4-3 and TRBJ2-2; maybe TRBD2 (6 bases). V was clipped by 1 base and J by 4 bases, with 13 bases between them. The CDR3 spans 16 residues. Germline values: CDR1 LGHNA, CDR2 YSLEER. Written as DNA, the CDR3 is TGCGCCAGCAGCCAAGGCACTGGGGGGATCACCGGGGAGCTGTTTTTT. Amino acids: CASSQGTGGITGELFF.

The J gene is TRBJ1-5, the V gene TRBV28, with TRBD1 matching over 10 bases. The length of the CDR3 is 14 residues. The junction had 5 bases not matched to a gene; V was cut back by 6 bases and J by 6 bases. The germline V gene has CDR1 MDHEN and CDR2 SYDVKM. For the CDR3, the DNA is TGTGCCAGCAGCCGACAGGGGGCGACTCAGCCCCAGCATTTT. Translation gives CASSRQGATQPQHF.

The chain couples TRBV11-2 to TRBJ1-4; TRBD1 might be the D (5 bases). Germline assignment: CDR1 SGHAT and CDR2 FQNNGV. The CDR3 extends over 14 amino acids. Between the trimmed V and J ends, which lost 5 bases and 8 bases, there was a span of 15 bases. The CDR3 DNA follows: TGTGCCAGCAGCCCGGGACCGCGGGAGGAAAAACTGTTTTTT. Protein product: CASSPGPREEKLFF.

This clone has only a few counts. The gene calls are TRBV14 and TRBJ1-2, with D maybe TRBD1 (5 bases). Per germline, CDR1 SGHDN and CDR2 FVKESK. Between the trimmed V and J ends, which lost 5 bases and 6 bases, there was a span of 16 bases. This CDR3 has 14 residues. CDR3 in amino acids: CASSEGTVADGYTF. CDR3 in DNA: TGTGCCAGCAGCGAGGGGACGGTCGCTGATGGCTACACCTTC.

CDR3 sequence reads: CASSQSETYGYTF. CDR3 nucleotide sequence: TGTGCCAGCAGCCAATCGGAGACTTATGGCTACACCTTC. This chain connects TRBV14 to TRBJ1-2; D gene unclear. The CDR3 is made up of 13 amino acids. V was pared by 2 bases and J by 5 bases, with 9 bases between. Germline lookup yields CDR1 SGHDN and CDR2 FVKESK.

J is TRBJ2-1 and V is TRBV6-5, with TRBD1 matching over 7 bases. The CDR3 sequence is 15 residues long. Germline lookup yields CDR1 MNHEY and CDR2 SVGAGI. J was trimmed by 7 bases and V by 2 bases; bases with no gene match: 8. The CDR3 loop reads CASSYERGQINEQFF. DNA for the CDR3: TGTGCCAGCAGTTACGAGAGGGGACAGATTAATGAGCAGTTCTTC.

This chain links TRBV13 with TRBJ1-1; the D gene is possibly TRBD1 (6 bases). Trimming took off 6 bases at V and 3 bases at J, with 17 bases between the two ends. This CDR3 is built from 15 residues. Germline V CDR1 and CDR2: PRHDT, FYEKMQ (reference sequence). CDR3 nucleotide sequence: TGTGCCAGCAGTCTCCTAGGGGAGGGGGACACTGAAGCTTTCTTT. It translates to CASSLLGEGDTEAFF. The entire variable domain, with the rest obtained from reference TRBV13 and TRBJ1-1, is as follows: AAGVIQSPRHLIKEKRETATLKCYPIPRHDTVYWYQQGPGQDPQFLISFYEKMQSDKGSIPDRFSAQQFSDYHSELNMSSLELGDSALYFCASSLLGEGDTEAFFGQGTRLTVV.

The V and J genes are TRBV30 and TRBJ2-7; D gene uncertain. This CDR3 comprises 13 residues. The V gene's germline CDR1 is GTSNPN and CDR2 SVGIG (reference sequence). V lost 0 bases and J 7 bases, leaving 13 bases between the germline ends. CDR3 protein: CAWSVGHPEEQYF. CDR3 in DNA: TGTGCCTGGAGTGTAGGCCACCCCGAGGAGCAGTACTTC.

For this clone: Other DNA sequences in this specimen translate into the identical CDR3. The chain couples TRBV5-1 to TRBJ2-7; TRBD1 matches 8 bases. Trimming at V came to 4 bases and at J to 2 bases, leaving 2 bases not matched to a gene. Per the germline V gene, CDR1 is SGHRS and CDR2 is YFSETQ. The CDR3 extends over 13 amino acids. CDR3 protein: CASSLTGAYEQYF. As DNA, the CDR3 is TGCGCCAGCAGCCTGACAGGGGCCTACGAGCAGTACTTC.

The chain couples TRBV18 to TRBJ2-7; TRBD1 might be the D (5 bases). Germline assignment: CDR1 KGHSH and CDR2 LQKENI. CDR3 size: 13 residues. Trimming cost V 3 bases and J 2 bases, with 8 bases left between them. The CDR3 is CASSPDRTYEQYF. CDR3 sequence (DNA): TGTGCCAGCTCACCCGACAGAACCTACGAGCAGTACTTC.

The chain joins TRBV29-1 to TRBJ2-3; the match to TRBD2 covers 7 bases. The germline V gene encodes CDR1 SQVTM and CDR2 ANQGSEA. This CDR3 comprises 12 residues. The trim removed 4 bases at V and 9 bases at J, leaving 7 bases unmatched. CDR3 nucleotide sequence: TGCAGCGTTGTGGGAGGGCCTGAGACGCAGTATTTT. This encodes CSVVGGPETQYF.

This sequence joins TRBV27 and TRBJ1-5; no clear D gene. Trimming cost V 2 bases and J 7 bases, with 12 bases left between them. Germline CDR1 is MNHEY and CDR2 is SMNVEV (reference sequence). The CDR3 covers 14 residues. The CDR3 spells CASSLQQNGQPQHF. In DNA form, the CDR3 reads TGTGCCAGCAGTTTACAGCAGAACGGGCAGCCCCAGCATTTT.

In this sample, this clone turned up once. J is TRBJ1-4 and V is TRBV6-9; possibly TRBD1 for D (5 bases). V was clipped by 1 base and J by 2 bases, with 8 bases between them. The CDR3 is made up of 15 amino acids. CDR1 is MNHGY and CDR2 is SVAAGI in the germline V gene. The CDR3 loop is CASSYWQGTNEKLFF. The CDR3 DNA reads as TGTGCCAGCAGTTATTGGCAGGGCACTAATGAAAAACTGTTTTTT.